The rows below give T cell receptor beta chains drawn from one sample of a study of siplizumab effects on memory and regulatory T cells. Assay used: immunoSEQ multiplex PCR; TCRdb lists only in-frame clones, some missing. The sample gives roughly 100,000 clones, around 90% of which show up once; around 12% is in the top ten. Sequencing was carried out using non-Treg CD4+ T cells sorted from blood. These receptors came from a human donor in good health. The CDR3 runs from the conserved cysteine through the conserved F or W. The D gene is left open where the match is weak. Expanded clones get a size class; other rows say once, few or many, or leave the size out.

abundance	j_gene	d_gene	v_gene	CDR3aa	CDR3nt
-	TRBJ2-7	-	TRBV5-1	CASRLDQGEQYF	TGCGCCAGCAGACTGGACCAAGGCGAGCAGTACTTC
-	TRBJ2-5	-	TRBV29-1	CSVQYHEAQYF	TGCAGCGTTCAATACCATGAGGCCCAGTACTTC
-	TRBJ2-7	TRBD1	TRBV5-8	CASITRDRVGSEQYF	TGTGCCAGCATAACCCGGGACAGGGTCGGGAGCGAGCAGTACTTC
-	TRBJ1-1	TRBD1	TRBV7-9	CASSLVPATGAEAFF	TGTGCCAGCAGCTTAGTCCCCGCGACAGGGGCTGAAGCTTTCTTT
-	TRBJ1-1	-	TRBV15	CATSRPLGGGLDAFF	TGTGCCACCAGCAGACCCCTCGGGGGGGGGCTTGACGCTTTCTTT
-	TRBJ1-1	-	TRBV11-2	CASTLRESEAFF	TGTGCCAGCACCTTGAGGGAGAGTGAAGCTTTCTTT
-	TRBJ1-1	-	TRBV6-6	CASSYPRGTSEAFF	TGTGCCAGCAGTTATCCCCGGGGGACATCTGAAGCTTTCTTT
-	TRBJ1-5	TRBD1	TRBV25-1	CACRDRANQPQHF	TGTGCCTGCCGGGACAGGGCCAATCAGCCCCAGCATTTT
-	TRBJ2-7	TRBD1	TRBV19	CASSRGTGSSYEQYF	TGTGCCAGTAGTAGGGGGACAGGGTCCTCCTACGAGCAGTACTTC
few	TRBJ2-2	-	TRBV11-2	CASSRGQGGELFF	TGTGCCAGCAGCCGGGGGCAGGGCGGGGAGCTGTTTTTT
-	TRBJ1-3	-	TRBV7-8	CASSLGTQGNTIYF	TGTGCCAGCAGCTTAGGTACTCAGGGAAACACCATATATTTT
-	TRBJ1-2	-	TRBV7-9	CASSLSQGGIYGYTF	TGTGCCAGCAGCTTAAGCCAGGGAGGTATCTATGGCTACACCTTC
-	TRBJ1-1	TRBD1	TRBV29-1	CSGYRGSGTEAFF	TGCAGCGGCTACAGGGGATCGGGGACTGAAGCTTTCTTT
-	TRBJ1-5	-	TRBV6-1	CASSEAWQGSQPQHF	TGTGCCAGCAGTGAAGCGTGGCAGGGCAGTCAGCCCCAGCATTTT
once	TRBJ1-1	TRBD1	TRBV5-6	CASSWGTGGKTEAFF	TGTGCCAGCAGCTGGGGGACAGGGGGCAAAACTGAAGCTTTCTTT
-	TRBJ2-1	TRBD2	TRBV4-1	CASSPGLAGRGHEQFF	TGCGCCAGCAGCCCGGGACTAGCGGGACGGGGCCATGAGCAGTTCTTC
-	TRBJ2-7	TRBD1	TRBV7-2	CASSPGQGAYEQYF	TGTGCCAGCAGCCCGGGACAGGGGGCTTACGAGCAGTACTTC
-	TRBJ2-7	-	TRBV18	CASSPDYEQYF	TGTGCCAGCTCACCAGACTACGAGCAGTACTTC
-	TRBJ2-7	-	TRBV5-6	CASSSTGRGEQYF	TGTGCCAGCAGCTCGACAGGGAGGGGGGAGCAGTACTTC
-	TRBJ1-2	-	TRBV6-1	CASSEAQGRGGYTF	TGTGCCAGCAGTGAAGCGCAGGGTAGGGGTGGCTACACCTTC
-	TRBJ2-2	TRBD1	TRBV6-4	CASSTGTGDTGELFF	TGTGCCAGCAGTACCGGGACAGGGGACACCGGGGAGCTGTTTTTT
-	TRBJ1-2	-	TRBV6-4	CASSDGVTGYTF	TGTGCCAGCAGTGACGGGGTTACTGGCTACACCTTC
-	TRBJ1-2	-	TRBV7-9	CASSLWAGYTF	TGTGCCAGCAGCTTATGGGCTGGCTACACCTTC
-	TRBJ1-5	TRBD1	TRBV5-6	CASSLARDRSSGNQPQHF	TGTGCCAGCAGCTTGGCGAGGGACAGATCCAGTGGCAATCAGCCCCAGCATTTT
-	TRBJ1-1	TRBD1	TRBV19	CASTLGQMNTEAFF	TGTGCCAGTACCCTGGGACAGATGAACACTGAAGCTTTCTTT
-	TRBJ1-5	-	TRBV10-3	CAISDKGGQPQHF	TGTGCCATCAGTGATAAGGGAGGGCAGCCCCAGCATTTT
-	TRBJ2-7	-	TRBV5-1	CASSLAGVYEQYF	TGCGCCAGCAGCTTGGCGGGAGTATACGAGCAGTACTTC
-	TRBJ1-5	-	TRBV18	CASSPRDGPLDF	TGTGCCAGCTCACCGAGGGACGGGCCTTTGGATTTT
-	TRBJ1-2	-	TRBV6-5	CASSQSGRYGYTF	TGTGCCAGCAGTCAATCAGGGAGGTATGGCTACACCTTC
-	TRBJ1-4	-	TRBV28	CASSPISIGEKLFF	TGTGCCAGCAGCCCCATCTCGATAGGCGAAAAACTGTTTTTT
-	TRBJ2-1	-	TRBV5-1	CASTEELVRNNEQFF	TGCGCCAGCACCGAAGAACTAGTGAGGAACAATGAGCAGTTCTTC
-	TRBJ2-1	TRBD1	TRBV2	CASSVLTGGEQFF	TGTGCCAGCAGTGTCCTGACAGGGGGAGAGCAGTTCTTC
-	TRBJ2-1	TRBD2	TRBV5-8	CASSFGLAGGNNEQFF	TGTGCCAGCAGCTTTGGACTAGCGGGAGGAAACAATGAGCAGTTCTTC
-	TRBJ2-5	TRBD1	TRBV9	CASSAGTEQETQYF	TGTGCCAGCAGCGCCGGGACAGAGCAAGAGACCCAGTACTTC
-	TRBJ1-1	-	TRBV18	CASSQGSSEAFF	TGTGCCAGCTCACAGGGATCGAGTGAAGCTTTCTTT
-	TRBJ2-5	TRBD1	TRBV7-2	CASSTRDRGGKTQYF	TGTGCCAGCAGCACCCGGGACAGGGGCGGGAAGACCCAGTACTTC
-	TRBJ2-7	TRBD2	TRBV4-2	CASSLAGSGKGEQYF	TGTGCCAGCAGCCTTGCGGGGAGCGGGAAGGGCGAGCAGTACTTC
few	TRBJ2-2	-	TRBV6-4	CASSDSGNTGELFF	TGTGCCAGCAGTGACTCAGGGAACACCGGGGAGCTGTTTTTT
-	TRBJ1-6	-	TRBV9	CASSSRLGPDSPLHF	TGTGCCAGCAGCTCTCGACTGGGACCTGATTCACCCCTCCACTTT
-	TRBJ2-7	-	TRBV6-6	CASDEGGGGEQYF	TGTGCCAGCGACGAGGGGGGAGGGGGCGAGCAGTACTTC
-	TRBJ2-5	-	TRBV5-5	CASSLAVGQPQTQYF	TGTGCCAGCAGCTTGGCCGTCGGACAGCCCCAGACCCAGTACTTC
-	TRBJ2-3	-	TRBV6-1	CASSRFGTDTQYF	TGTGCCAGCAGTCGGTTCGGCACAGATACGCAGTATTTT
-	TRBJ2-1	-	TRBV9	CASSVEPLSSGNPNEQFF	TGTGCCAGCAGCGTAGAGCCCCTCTCATCCGGAAACCCCAATGAGCAGTTCTTC
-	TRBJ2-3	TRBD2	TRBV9	CASSVAGGDSTDTQYF	TGTGCCAGCAGCGTAGCGGGGGGGGATAGCACAGATACGCAGTATTTT
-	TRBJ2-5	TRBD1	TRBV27	CASRNTGVETQYF	TGTGCCAGCAGAAATACAGGGGTCGAGACCCAGTACTTC
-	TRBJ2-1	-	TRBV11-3	CASSPPDSNEQFF	TGTGCCAGCAGCCCCCCCGACTCCAATGAGCAGTTCTTC
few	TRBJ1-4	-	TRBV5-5	CASSLAPSEKLFF	TGTGCCAGCAGCTTGGCCCCTAGTGAAAAACTGTTTTTT
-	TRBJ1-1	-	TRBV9	CASSVTSAQTQAFF	TGTGCCAGCAGCGTAACCAGTGCCCAGACTCAAGCTTTCTTT
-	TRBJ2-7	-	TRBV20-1	CSAKAEYEQYF	TGCAGTGCTAAAGCAGAATACGAGCAGTACTTC
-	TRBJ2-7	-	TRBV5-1	CASSPVGGLSYEQYF	TGCGCCAGCAGCCCTGTTGGGGGGCTCTCCTACGAGCAGTACTTC
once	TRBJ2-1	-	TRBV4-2	CASSQVSIGSDEQFF	TGTGCCAGCAGCCAAGTGTCCATCGGCTCCGATGAGCAGTTCTTC
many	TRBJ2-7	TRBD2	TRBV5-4	CASSATGLANYEQYF	TGTGCCAGCAGCGCCACGGGACTAGCGAACTACGAGCAGTACTTC
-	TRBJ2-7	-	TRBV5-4	CASSLQGARYEQYF	TGTGCCAGCAGCCTCCAAGGAGCTCGCTACGAGCAGTACTTC